The T cell receptor (beta chain) described here comes from a study of T-cell memory formation after mild COVID-19. Study summary: TCR clustering was largely donor specific.

Findings of the study overall: Later expanders leaned CD4+, whereas clones that contracted between day 15 and 85 were balanced CD4/CD8.

Per the germline V gene, CDR1 is MNHEY and CDR2 is SVGEGT. V lost 2 bases, J lost 4 bases, and 6 bases lay in between. The CDR3 extends over 12 amino acids. TCRdb independently ran MiXCR on the 5' RACE reads; one entry per CDR3 protein. The data contain 240,000 or so distinct CDR3 sequences, approximately 9% of them seen just once; the ten biggest clones take up around 23%. Of note for this clonotype: What it binds is not known.

This clonotype originated in a man in his late teens or twenties who had mild COVID-19 (a few samples of this study predate the infection). Cell type and time point are not known. The specimen was PBMCs or a T cell subset sorted from them (not recorded which). J is TRBJ2-7 and V is TRBV6-2 or TRBV6-3; no firm D call. CDR3 nucleotides: TGTGCCAGCAGTTACGATGTTTACGAGCAGTACGTC. Translation: CASSYDVYEQYV.